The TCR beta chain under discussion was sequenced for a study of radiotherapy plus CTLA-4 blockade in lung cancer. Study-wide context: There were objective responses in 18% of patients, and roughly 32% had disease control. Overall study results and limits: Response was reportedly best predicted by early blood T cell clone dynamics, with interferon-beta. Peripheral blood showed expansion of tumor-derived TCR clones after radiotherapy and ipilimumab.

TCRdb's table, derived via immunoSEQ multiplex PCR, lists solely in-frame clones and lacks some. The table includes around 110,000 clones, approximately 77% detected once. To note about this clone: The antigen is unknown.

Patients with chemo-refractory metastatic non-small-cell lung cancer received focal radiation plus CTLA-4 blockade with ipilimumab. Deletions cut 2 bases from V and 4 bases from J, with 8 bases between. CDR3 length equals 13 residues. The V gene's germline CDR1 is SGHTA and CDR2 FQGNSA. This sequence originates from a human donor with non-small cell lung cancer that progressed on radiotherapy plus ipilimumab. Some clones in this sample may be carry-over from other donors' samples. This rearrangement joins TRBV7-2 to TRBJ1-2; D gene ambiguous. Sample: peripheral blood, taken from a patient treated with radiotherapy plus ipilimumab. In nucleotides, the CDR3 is TGTGCCAGCAGCTTAAGGGCAGCCTATGGCTACACCTTC. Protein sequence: CASSLRAAYGYTF.